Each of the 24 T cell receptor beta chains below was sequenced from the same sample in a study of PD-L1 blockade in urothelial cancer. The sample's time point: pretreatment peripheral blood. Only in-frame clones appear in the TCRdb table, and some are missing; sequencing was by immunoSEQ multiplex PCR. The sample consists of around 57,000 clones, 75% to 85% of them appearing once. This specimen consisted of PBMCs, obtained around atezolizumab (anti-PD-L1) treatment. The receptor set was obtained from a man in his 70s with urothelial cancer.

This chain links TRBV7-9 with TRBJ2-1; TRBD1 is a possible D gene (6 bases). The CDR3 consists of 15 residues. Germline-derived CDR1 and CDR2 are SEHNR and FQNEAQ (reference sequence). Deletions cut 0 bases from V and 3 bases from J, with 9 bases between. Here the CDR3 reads CASSLATGLYNEQFF. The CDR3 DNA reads TGTGCCAGCAGCTTAGCTACAGGGCTCTACAATGAGCAGTTCTTC.

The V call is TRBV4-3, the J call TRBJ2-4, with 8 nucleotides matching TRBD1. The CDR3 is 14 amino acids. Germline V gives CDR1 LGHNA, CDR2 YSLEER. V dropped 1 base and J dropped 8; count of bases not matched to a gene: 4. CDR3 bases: TGCGCCAGCAGCCAAGGGACAGGGTGGGACATTCAGTACTTC. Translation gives CASSQGTGWDIQYF.

This CDR3 reads CASSHSISYEQYF. CDR3 nucleotide sequence: TGTGCCAGCAGCCATAGTATTTCCTACGAGCAGTACTTC. The rearrangement joins TRBV14 to TRBJ2-7; the D is unclear. Trimming left V 3 bases short and J 1 base short, with 7 bases between. The CDR3 extends over 13 amino acids. CDR1 and CDR2 (germline): SGHDN, FVKESK.

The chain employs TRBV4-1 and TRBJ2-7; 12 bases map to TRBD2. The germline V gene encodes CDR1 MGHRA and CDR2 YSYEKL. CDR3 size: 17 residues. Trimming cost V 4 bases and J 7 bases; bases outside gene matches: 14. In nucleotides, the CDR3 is TGCGCCAGCAGCCGGGACCCTCTAGCGGGAGGGCCCGAAGAGCAGTACTTC. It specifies CASSRDPLAGGPEEQYF.

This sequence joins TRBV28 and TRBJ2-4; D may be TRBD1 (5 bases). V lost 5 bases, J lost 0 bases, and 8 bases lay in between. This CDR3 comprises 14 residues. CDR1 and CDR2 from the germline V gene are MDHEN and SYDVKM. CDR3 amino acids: CASSQTAAKNIQYF. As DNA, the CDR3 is TGTGCCAGCAGTCAGACAGCAGCCAAAAACATTCAGTACTTC.

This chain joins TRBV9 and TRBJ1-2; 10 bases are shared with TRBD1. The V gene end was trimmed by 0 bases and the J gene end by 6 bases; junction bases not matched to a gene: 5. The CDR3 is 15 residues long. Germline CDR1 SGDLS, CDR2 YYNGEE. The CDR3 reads CASSVEDRGIDGYTF. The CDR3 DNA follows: TGTGCCAGCAGCGTAGAGGACAGGGGGATTGATGGCTACACCTTC.

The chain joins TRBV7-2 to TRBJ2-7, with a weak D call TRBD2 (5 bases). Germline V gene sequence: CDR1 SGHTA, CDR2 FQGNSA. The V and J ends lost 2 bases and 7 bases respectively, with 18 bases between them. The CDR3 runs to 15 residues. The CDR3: CASSLLGYRDQEQYF. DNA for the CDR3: TGTGCCAGCAGCTTATTGGGCTACCGGGATCAAGAGCAGTACTTC.

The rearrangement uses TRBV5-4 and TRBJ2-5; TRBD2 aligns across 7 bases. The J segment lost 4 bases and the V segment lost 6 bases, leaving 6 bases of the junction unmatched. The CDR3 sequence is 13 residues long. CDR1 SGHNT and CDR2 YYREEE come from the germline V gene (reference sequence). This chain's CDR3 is CASKPWEGETQYF. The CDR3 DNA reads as TGTGCCAGCAAACCCTGGGAGGGAGAGACCCAGTACTTC.

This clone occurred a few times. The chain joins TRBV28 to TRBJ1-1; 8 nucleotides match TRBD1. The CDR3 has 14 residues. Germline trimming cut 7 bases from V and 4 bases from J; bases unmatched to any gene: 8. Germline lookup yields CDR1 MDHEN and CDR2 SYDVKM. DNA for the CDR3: TGTGCCAGCACTGAGGACAGGGTCCGCACTGAAGCTTTCTTT. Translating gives CASTEDRVRTEAFF.

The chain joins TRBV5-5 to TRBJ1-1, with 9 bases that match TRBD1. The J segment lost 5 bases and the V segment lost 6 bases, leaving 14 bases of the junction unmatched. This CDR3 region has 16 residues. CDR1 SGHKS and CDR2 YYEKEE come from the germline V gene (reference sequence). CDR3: CASTPTTGGFGTEAFF. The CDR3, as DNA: TGTGCCAGCACCCCGACGACAGGGGGATTTGGGACTGAAGCTTTCTTT.

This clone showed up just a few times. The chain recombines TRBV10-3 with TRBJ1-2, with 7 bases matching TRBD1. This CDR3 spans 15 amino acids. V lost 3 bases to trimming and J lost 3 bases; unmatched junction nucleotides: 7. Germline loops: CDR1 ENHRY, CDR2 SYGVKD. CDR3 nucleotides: TGTGCCATCAGTGACCCCCGGACAGGACACTATGGCTACACCTTC. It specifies CAISDPRTGHYGYTF.

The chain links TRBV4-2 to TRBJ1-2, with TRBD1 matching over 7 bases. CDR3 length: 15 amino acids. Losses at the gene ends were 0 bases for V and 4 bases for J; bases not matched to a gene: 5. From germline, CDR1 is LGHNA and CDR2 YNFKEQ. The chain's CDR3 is CASSQDGTEAYGYTF. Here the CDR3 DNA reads TGTGCCAGCAGCCAAGATGGGACAGAGGCCTATGGCTACACCTTC.

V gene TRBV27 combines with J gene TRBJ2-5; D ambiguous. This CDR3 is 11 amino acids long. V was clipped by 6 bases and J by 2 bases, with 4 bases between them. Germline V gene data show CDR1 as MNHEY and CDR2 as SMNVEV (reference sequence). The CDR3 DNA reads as TGTGCCAGCAGCCATCAAGAGACCCAGTACTTC. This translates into CASSHQETQYF.

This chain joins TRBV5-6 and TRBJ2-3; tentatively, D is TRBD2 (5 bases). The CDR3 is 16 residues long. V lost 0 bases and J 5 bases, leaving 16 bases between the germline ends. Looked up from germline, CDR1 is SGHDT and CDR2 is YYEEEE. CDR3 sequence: CASSLGARANRDTQYF. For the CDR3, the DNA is TGTGCCAGCAGCTTGGGGGCGCGGGCTAATCGAGATACGCAGTATTTT.

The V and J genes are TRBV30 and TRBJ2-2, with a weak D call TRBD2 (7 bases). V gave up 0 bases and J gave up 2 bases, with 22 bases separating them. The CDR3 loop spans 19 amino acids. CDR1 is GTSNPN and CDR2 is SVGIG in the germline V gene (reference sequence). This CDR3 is CAWSVRPTLRGGNTGELFF. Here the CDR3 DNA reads TGTGCCTGGAGTGTACGGCCAACCCTTAGGGGGGGCAACACCGGGGAGCTGTTTTTT.

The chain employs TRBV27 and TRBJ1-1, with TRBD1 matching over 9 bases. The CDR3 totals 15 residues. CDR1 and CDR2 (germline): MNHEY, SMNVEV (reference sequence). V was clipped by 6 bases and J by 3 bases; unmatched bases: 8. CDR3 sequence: CASREGTGWDTEAFF. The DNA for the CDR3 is TGTGCCAGCAGAGAGGGGACAGGGTGGGACACTGAAGCTTTCTTT.

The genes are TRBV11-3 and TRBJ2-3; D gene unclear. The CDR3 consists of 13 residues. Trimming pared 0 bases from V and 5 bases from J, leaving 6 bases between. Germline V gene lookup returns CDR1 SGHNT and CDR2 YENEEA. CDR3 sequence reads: CASSLDSRDTQYF. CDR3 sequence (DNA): TGTGCCAGCAGCTTAGACTCGAGAGATACGCAGTATTTT.

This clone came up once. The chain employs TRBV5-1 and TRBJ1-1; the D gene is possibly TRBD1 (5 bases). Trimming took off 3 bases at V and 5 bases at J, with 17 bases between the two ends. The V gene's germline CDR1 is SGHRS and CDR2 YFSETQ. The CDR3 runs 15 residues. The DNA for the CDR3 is TGCGCCAGCAGCTCCGGGAGTTCGGGGGGGACTGAAGCTTTCTTT. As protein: CASSSGSSGGTEAFF.

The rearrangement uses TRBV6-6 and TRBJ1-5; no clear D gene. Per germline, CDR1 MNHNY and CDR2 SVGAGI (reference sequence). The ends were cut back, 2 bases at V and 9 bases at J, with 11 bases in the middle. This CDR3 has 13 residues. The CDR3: CASSYEQTLPQHF. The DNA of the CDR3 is TGTGCCAGCAGTTACGAACAGACCTTGCCCCAGCATTTT.

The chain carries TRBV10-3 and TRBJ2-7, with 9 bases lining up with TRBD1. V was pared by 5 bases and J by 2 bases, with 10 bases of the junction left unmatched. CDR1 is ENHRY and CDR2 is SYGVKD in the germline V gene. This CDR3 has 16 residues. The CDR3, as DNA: TGTGCCATCAGTTCGGGACAGGGACATAATCCCTACGAGCAGTACTTC. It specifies CAISSGQGHNPYEQYF.

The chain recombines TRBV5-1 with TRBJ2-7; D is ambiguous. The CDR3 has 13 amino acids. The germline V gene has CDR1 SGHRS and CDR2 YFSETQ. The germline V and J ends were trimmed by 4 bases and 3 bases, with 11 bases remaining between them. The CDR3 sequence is CASSPSPSYEQYF. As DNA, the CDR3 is TGCGCCAGCAGCCCCTCCCCTAGCTACGAGCAGTACTTC.

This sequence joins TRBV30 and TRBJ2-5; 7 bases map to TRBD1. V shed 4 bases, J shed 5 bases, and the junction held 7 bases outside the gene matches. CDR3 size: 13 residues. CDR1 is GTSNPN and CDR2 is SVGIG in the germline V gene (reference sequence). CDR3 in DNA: TGTGCCTGGACGACAGGGTTTTCGGAGACCCAGTACTTC. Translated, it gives CAWTTGFSETQYF.

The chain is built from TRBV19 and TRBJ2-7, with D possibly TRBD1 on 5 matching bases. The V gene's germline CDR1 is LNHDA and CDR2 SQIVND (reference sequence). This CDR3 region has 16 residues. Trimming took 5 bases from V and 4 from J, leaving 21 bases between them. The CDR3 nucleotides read TGTGCCAGTAGTTCTCTTCAGCCAGGGTTCAGGTACGAGCAGTACTTC. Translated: CASSSLQPGFRYEQYF.

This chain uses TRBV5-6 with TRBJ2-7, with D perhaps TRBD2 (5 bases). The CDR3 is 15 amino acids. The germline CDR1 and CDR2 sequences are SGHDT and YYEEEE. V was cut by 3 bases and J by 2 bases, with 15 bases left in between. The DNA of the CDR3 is TGTGCCAGCAGCTGGGGTGGTGTGGGAGCCTACGAGCAGTACTTC. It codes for CASSWGGVGAYEQYF.